This T cell receptor beta chain was sequenced in a study of post-analysis software for immune sequencing data. The germline gives CDR1 SNHLY, CDR2 FYNNEI. The CDR3 runs to 16 residues. V was cut by 6 bases and J by 7 bases, with 22 bases left in between. The TCR beta cDNA libraries carried unique molecular identifiers. Each CDR3 protein gets one entry after TCRdb re-called the PCR reads with MiXCR. Seen here are approximately 660,000 distinct CDR3 sequences, over 45% observed once, and the top ten hold approximately 11%. This clonotype came up a few times. Its antigen remains unknown. Notes on the study in general: When patients were compared with controls, a handful of TRBV segments were more frequent, TRBV5-6, TRBV5-1 and TRBV20-1 among them.

This receptor was obtained from a girl aged 2-10 years with multiple sclerosis. The sequencing sample was made of blood. The V gene is TRBV2, the J gene TRBJ2-1; TRBD1 might be the D (6 bases). The CDR3 spells CASSPLRDTTTNEQFF. CDR3 DNA sequence: TGTGCCAGCAGCCCCCTCCGGGACACCACTACTAATGAGCAGTTCTTC. The full variable domain, completed using reference TRBV2 and TRBJ2-1, is EPEVTQTPSHQVTQMGQEVILRCVPISNHLYFYWYRQILGQKVEFLVSFYNNEISEKSEIFDDQFSVERPDGSNFTLKIRSTKLEDSAMYFCASSPLRDTTTNEQFFGPGTRLTVL.